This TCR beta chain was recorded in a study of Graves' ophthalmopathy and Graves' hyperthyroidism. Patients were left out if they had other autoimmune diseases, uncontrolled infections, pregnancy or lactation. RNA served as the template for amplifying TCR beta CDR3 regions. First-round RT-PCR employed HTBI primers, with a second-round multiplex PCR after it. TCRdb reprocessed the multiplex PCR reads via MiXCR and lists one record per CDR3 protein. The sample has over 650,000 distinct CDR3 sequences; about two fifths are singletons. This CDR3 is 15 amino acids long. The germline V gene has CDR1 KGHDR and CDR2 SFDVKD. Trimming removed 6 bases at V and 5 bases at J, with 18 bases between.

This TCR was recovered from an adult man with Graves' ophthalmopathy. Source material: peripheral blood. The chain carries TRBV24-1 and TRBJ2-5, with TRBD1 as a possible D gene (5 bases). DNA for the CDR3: TGTGCCACCAGTTCCCAGGCGTCCAGGGTGGAGACCCAGTACTTC. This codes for CATSSQASRVETQYF.